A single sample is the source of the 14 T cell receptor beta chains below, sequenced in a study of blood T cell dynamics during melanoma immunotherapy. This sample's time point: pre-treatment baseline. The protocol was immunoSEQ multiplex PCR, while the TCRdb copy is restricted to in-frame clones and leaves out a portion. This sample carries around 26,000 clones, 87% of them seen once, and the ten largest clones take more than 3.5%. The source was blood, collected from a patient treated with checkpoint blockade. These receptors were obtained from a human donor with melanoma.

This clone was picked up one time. CDR3: CASSPSQGRVAFF. In nucleotides, the CDR3 is TGTGCCAGCAGCCCCTCACAGGGGAGAGTGGCTTTCTTT. This chain uses TRBV7-2 with TRBJ1-1; 7 bases agree with TRBD1. CDR1 is SGHTA and CDR2 is FQGNSA in the germline V gene. There are 13 residues in the CDR3. The V and J ends lost 5 bases and 11 bases, in that order; junction bases with no gene match: 11.

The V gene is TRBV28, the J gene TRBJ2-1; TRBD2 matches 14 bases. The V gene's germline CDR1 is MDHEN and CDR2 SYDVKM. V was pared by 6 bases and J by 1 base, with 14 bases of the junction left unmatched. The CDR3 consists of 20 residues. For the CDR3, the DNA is TGTGCCAGCAGCCAACTTTCCTGGACTAGCGGGAGGAGGTCCTACAATGAGCAGTTCTTC. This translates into CASSQLSWTSGRRSYNEQFF.

For the CDR3, the DNA is TGTGCCAGCAGTGAAAGTAGGGCCGGGTATGGGTACTTC. Encoded protein: CASSESRAGYGYF. V usage is TRBV6-1 and J usage is TRBJ2-7; D gene uncertain. The CDR3 loop spans 13 amino acids. Germline lookup yields CDR1 MNHNS and CDR2 SASEGT. Trimming took off 2 bases at V and 12 bases at J, with 17 bases between the two ends.

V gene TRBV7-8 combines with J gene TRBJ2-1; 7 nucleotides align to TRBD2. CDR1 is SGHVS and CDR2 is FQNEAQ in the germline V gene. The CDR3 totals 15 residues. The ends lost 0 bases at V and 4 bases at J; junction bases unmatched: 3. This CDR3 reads CASSLAAGVYNEQFF. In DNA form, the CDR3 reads TGTGCCAGCAGCTTAGCGGCGGGAGTGTACAATGAGCAGTTCTTC.

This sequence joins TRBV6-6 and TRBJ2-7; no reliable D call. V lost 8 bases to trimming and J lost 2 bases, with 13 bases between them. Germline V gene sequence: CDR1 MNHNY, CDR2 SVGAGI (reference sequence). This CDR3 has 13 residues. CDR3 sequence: CASVRTQAYEQYF. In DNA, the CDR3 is TGTGCCAGCGTCCGGACCCAAGCCTACGAGCAGTACTTC.

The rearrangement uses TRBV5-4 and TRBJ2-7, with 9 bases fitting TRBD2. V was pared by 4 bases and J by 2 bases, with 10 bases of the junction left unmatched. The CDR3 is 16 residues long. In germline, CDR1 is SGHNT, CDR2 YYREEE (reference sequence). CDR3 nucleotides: TGTGCCAGCAGCCGGTTGTCTAGCGGGATGACCTACGAGCAGTACTTC. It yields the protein CASSRLSSGMTYEQYF.

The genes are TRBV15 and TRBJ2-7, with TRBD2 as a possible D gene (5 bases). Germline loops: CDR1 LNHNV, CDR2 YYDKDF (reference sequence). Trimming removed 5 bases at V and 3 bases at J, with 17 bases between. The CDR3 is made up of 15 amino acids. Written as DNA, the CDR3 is TGTGCCACCAGCGTAGAGGTCGGGGAATACTACGAGCAGTACTTC. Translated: CATSVEVGEYYEQYF.

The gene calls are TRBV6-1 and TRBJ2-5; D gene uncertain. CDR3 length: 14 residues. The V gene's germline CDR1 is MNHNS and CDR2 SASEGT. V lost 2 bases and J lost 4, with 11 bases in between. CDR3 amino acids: CASSERTSRETQYF. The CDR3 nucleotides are TGTGCCAGCAGTGAAAGGACCTCCCGAGAGACCCAGTACTTC.

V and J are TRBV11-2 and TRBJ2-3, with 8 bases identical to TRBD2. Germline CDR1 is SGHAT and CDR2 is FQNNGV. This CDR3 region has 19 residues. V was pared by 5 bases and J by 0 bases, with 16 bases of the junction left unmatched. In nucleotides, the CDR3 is TGTGCCAGCAGCACTAGGAAGCCCATTAGCGGGGCAAGCACAGATACGCAGTATTTT. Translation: CASSTRKPISGASTDTQYF.

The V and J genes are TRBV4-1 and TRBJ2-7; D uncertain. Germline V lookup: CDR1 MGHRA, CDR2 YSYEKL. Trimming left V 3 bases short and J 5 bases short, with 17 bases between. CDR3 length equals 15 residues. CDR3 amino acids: CASSHPPKGYNEQYF. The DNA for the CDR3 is TGCGCCAGCAGCCATCCCCCCAAGGGCTACAACGAGCAGTACTTC.

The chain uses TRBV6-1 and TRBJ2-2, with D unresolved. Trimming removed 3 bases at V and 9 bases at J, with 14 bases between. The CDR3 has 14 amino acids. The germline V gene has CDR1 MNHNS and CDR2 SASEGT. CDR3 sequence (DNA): TGTGCCAGCAGTGACCCGCCGGTTCGCCGGGAGCTGTTTTTT. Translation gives CASSDPPVRRELFF.

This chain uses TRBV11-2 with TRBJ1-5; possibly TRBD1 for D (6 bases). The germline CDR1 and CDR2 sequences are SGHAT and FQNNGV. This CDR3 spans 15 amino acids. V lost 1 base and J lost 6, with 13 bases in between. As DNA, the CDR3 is TGTGCCAGCAGCTTAGGACCCCAGGGGCGTCAGCCCCAGCATTTT. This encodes CASSLGPQGRQPQHF.

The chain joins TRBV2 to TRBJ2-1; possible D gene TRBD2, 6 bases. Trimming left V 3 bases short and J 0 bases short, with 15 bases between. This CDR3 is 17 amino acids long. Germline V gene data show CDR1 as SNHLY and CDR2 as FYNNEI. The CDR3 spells CASSDEGTHGSYNEQFF. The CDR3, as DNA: TGTGCCAGCAGTGATGAGGGGACTCATGGCTCCTACAATGAGCAGTTCTTC. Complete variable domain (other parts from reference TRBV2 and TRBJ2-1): EPEVTQTPSHQVTQMGQEVILRCVPISNHLYFYWYRQILGQKVEFLVSFYNNEISEKSEIFDDQFSVERPDGSNFTLKIRSTKLEDSAMYFCASSDEGTHGSYNEQFFGPGTRLTVL.

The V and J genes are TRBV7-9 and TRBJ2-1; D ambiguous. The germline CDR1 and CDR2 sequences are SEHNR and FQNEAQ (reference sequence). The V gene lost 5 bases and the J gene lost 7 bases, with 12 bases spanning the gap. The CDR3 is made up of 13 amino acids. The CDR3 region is CASSLRHINEQFF. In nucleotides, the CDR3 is TGTGCCAGCAGCCTTAGACACATAAATGAGCAGTTCTTC.